These 29 T cell receptor beta chains originate from one sample sequenced in a study of T cell repertoires in aging, cancer and after chemotherapy. The template was genomic DNA from peripheral blood, not RNA. Multiplex touch-down PCR with TRB-A/B primers amplified rearranged V-D-J TRB sequences. TCRdb analysed the multiplex PCR reads with MiXCR anew, one entry per CDR3 protein. This sample has thousands of distinct CDR3 sequences, with about 25% found just once. Sequencing was carried out using blood. The receptors stem from a human donor with a blood cancer.

This clonotype was picked up a small number of times. DNA of the CDR3: TGTGCCAGCAGCCCGGGCAGCGAATATAGGGGTTATGGCTACACCTTC. Protein sequence: CASSPGSEYRGYGYTF. The V and J genes are TRBV7-9 and TRBJ1-2; a weak D match, TRBD1 (5 bases). From germline, CDR1 is SEHNR and CDR2 FQNEAQ (reference sequence). The V end was cut by 5 bases, the J end by 5 bases, with 21 bases between. The CDR3 length is 16 residues.

This clonotype was recorded once. A much more abundant neighbour one base away suggests this may be a read error. The chain is built from TRBV6-1 and TRBJ2-5; 8 bases match TRBD1. The length of the CDR3 is 15 residues. With 5 bases clipped from V and 2 bases from J, the junction kept 7 bases outside the gene matches. Per germline, CDR1 MNHNS and CDR2 SASEGT. The CDR3 DNA is TGTGCCAGCAGTTTGGGACAGGTGGATCAAGAGACCCAGTACTTC. Translation: CASSLGQVDQETQYF.

By share, this clonotype ranks as medium-sized. The rearrangement joins TRBV6-2 or TRBV6-3 to TRBJ2-7; the match to TRBD1 covers 9 bases. J was trimmed by 5 bases and V by 4 bases; bases with no gene match: 3. Germline CDR1 MNHEY, CDR2 SVGEGT. CDR3 length: 13 amino acids. This chain's CDR3 is CASSWTGVDEQYF. The DNA of the CDR3 is TGTGCCAGCAGTTGGACAGGGGTCGACGAGCAGTACTTC.

This clonotype has just a few counts. V is TRBV12-5 and J is TRBJ1-2; perhaps TRBD1 as D (6 bases). Germline loops: CDR1 LGHNT, CDR2 FRNRAP. The CDR3 totals 15 residues. The ends were cut back, 2 bases at V and 8 bases at J, with 18 bases in the middle. The CDR3 here is CASGLSQAGAGGYTF. Here the CDR3 DNA reads TGTGCTAGTGGTTTGTCCCAGGCAGGGGCGGGCGGCTACACCTTC.

Remarks on this clonotype: A much larger clone differs by one base, so this may be a read error. The chain has TRBV6-2 or TRBV6-3 and TRBJ1-1, with 7 nucleotides matching TRBD1. Germline V lookup: CDR1 MNHEY, CDR2 SVGEGT. The CDR3 loop spans 18 amino acids. The trim removed 5 bases at V and 0 bases at J, leaving 15 bases unmatched. CDR3 coding DNA: TGTGCCAGCAGTCGCCCCCGGGACAGTCGTAAGGTGAACACTGAAGCTTTCTTT. Protein product: CASSRPRDSRKVNTEAFF.

This rearrangement joins TRBV20-1 to TRBJ2-1; weak D call: TRBD2 (7 bases). Germline CDR1 DFQATT, CDR2 SNEGSKA (reference sequence). The V and J ends lost 3 bases and 3 bases respectively, with 15 bases between them. The CDR3 runs 15 residues. CDR3 in amino acids: CSARGGASFYNEQFF. DNA of the CDR3: TGCAGTGCTAGGGGGGGGGCCAGCTTCTACAATGAGCAGTTCTTC.

This clonotype is labeled medium-sized (0.01 to 0.1%). V is TRBV6-2 or TRBV6-3 and J is TRBJ2-7, with 9 bases that match TRBD1. The V gene end was trimmed by 6 bases and the J gene end by 0 bases; junction bases not matched to a gene: 6. CDR3 length: 15 amino acids. CDR1 is MNHEY and CDR2 is SVGEGT in the germline V gene. For the CDR3, the DNA is TGTGCCAGCAGCCAAGGACAGGGGATCTCCTACGAGCAGTACTTC. As protein: CASSQGQGISYEQYF.

Sample share makes this clonotype medium-sized. The CDR3 loop is CASSSPGQIYGYTF. DNA for the CDR3: TGTGCCAGCAGTTCCCCGGGACAGATCTATGGCTACACCTTC. The chain joins TRBV6-6 to TRBJ1-2, with 7 bases lining up with TRBD1. Germline trimming cut 4 bases from V and 4 bases from J; bases unmatched to any gene: 6. CDR1 is MNHNY, CDR2 SVGAGI, per germline (reference sequence). This CDR3 spans 14 amino acids.

In its sample, this clonotype was seen many times. CDR3 DNA sequence: TGTGCCAGCAGCTCAGACAGGAACATTCAGTACTTC. Protein product: CASSSDRNIQYF. The chain links TRBV7-9 to TRBJ2-4, with D perhaps TRBD1 (6 bases). V was cut by 4 bases and J by 7 bases, with 8 bases left in between. Germline CDR1 SEHNR, CDR2 FQNEAQ (reference sequence). The CDR3 consists of 12 residues.

This clonotype rates as medium-sized. This chain links TRBV29-1 with TRBJ1-6, with a weak D call TRBD1 (5 bases). Germline V lookup: CDR1 SQVTM, CDR2 ANQGSEA. V lost 7 bases and J 7 bases, leaving 11 bases between the germline ends. This CDR3 has 12 amino acids. CDR3 nucleotides: TGCAGCGCCAGGGAGGGCAATTCACCCCTCCACTTT. Protein sequence: CSAREGNSPLHF.

The chain couples TRBV7-9 to TRBJ2-1; 7 positions agree with TRBD2. The V and J ends lost 6 bases and 6 bases, in that order; junction bases with no gene match: 14. CDR3 length: 16 amino acids. The germline CDR1 and CDR2 sequences are SEHNR and FQNEAQ (reference sequence). CDR3 in amino acids: CASSEGSGVSLNEQFF. The CDR3 DNA reads as TGTGCCAGCAGTGAAGGGAGCGGGGTGTCCCTCAATGAGCAGTTCTTC.

By share, this clonotype counts as medium-sized. The chain couples TRBV6-6 to TRBJ1-4; 7 bases line up with TRBD1. V dropped 2 bases and J dropped 10; count of bases not matched to a gene: 7. Germline values: CDR1 MNHNY, CDR2 SVGAGI (reference sequence). This CDR3 region has 14 residues. DNA of the CDR3: TGTGCCAGCAGTTACGGTCAGGGGGAGGGAAAACTGTTTTTT. This encodes CASSYGQGEGKLFF.

By share, this clonotype counts as medium-sized. This chain links TRBV6-1 with TRBJ1-2; possible D gene TRBD1, 6 bases. The CDR3 is 17 amino acids. V lost 10 bases and J 2 bases, leaving 26 bases between the germline ends. Looked up from germline, CDR1 is MNHNS and CDR2 is SASEGT. The DNA of the CDR3 is TGTGCCACCAAGGGGGTCTTGCCGGGCCATCGGAACTATGGCTACACCTTC. Its translation is CATKGVLPGHRNYGYTF.

By share, this clonotype ranks as medium-sized. CDR3 in amino acids: CASSRVSGKSTDTQYF. In DNA, the CDR3 is TGTGCCAGTAGTCGGGTGAGCGGAAAAAGCACAGATACGCAGTATTTT. The V call is TRBV19, the J call TRBJ2-3; D might be TRBD2 (5 bases). V lost 5 bases and J 0 bases, leaving 15 bases between the germline ends. The length of the CDR3 is 16 residues. Looked up from germline, CDR1 is LNHDA and CDR2 is SQIVND (reference sequence).

As to this clonotype: Possible read error: a much larger clone is one base away. V usage is TRBV6-2 or TRBV6-3 and J usage is TRBJ2-7; possibly TRBD2 for D (5 bases). The CDR3 has 15 amino acids. CDR1 is MNHEY, CDR2 SVGEGT, per germline. The CDR3 DNA reads as TGTGCCAGCAGCCCTGGGCGGGTCGCTACCTACGAGGAGTACTTC. Protein: CASSPGRVATYEEYF.

By share, this clonotype counts as medium-sized (0.01 to 0.1%). The J gene is TRBJ2-3, the V gene TRBV6-1; 9 bases are a match to TRBD2. The CDR3 totals 15 residues. With 3 bases clipped from V and 3 bases from J, the junction kept 4 bases outside the gene matches. Germline V lookup: CDR1 MNHNS, CDR2 SASEGT. The CDR3 nucleotides read TGTGCCAGCAGTGAGGGACTAGCAAGGACAGATACGCAGTATTTT. This codes for CASSEGLARTDTQYF.

This clonotype occurred a few times. The V and J genes are TRBV12-3 or TRBV12-4 and TRBJ2-7; the D is unclear. Trimming took off 3 bases at V and 1 base at J, with 4 bases between the two ends. This CDR3 region has 12 residues. CDR3 region: CASSFASYEQYF. As DNA, the CDR3 is TGTGCCAGCAGTTTCGCGTCCTACGAGCAGTACTTC.

This clonotype is medium-sized. The genes are TRBV5-5 and TRBJ2-1, with 12 nucleotides matching TRBD2. The CDR3 consists of 23 residues. Trimming at V came to 1 base and at J to 5 bases, leaving 25 bases not matched to a gene. Germline V gives CDR1 SGHKS, CDR2 YYEKEE (reference sequence). DNA of the CDR3: TGTGCCAGCAGCTTGCGTGTAAGGCCGGGACAGATACTAGCGGGGGGCGCGAACAATGAGCAGTTCTTC. Translation gives CASSLRVRPGQILAGGANNEQFF.

This sequence joins TRBV5-1 and TRBJ1-1; 7 nucleotides align to TRBD1. CDR1 and CDR2 (germline): SGHRS, YFSETQ. This CDR3 comprises 15 residues. Trimming removed 4 bases from V and 0 bases from J; junction bases left unmatched: 6. The CDR3: CASSQKTGLNTEAFF. The CDR3 DNA is TGCGCCAGCAGCCAGAAGACAGGGCTGAACACTGAAGCTTTCTTT.

Sample share makes this clonotype medium-sized. This rearrangement joins TRBV5-4 to TRBJ2-5; D is unclear. Germline V gene data show CDR1 as SGHNT and CDR2 as YYREEE (reference sequence). The length of the CDR3 is 14 residues. V lost 0 bases, J lost 0 bases, and 6 bases lay in between. The CDR3 is CASSLAGYQETQYF. The CDR3 DNA is TGTGCCAGCAGCTTGGCCGGCTACCAAGAGACCCAGTACTTC.

The chain joins TRBV11-1 to TRBJ2-1; no clear D. The V and J ends lost 1 base and 6 bases respectively, with 13 bases between them. Looked up from germline, CDR1 is SGHAT and CDR2 is FQDESV (reference sequence). The CDR3 length is 15 residues. DNA of the CDR3: TGTGCCAGCAGCTTAGATCTGGAGAGCCCCAATGAGCAGTTCTTC. This sequence encodes CASSLDLESPNEQFF. The full variable domain, its missing parts supplied by reference TRBV11-1 and TRBJ2-1, is EAEVAQSPRYKITEKSQAVAFWCDPISGHATLYWYRQILGQGPELLVQFQDESVVDDSQLPKDRFSAERLKGVDSTLKIQPAELGDSAMYLCASSLDLESPNEQFFGPGTRLTVL.

This clonotype came up a few times. The gene calls are TRBV7-9 and TRBJ1-3, with 7 bases aligning to TRBD1. Losses at the gene ends were 4 bases for V and 0 bases for J; bases not matched to a gene: 6. Germline V gene lookup returns CDR1 SEHNR and CDR2 FQNEAQ (reference sequence). The length of the CDR3 is 16 residues. CDR3 sequence: CASSSTGEDSGNTIYF. DNA for the CDR3: TGTGCCAGCAGCTCTACAGGGGAGGACTCTGGAAACACCATATATTTT.

This clonotype was detected a few times. The V and J genes are TRBV4-3 and TRBJ2-6; D is unclear. The CDR3 is made up of 16 amino acids. Germline values: CDR1 LGHNA, CDR2 YSLEER. V lost 0 bases, J lost 0 bases, and 6 bases lay in between. Here the CDR3 DNA reads TGCGCCAGCAGCCAAGATGTTAGCTCTGGGGCCAACGTCCTGACTTTC. It codes for CASSQDVSSGANVLTF.

J is TRBJ2-5 and V is TRBV20-1; possibly TRBD1 or TRBD2 for D (5 bases each). CDR3 length: 14 amino acids. V lost 3 bases, J lost 2 bases, and 13 bases lay in between. Germline lookup yields CDR1 DFQATT and CDR2 SNEGSKA (reference sequence). This CDR3 is CSASGDPHQETQYF. CDR3 nucleotide sequence: TGCAGTGCTAGCGGGGACCCCCATCAAGAGACCCAGTACTTC.

J is TRBJ1-1 and V is TRBV20-1, with 11 bases identical to TRBD1. Per the germline V gene, CDR1 is DFQATT and CDR2 is SNEGSKA (reference sequence). The CDR3 length is 14 residues. J lost 0 bases, V lost 6 bases, and 3 bases had no gene match. The CDR3 here is CSAGTGGMNTEAFF. For the CDR3, the DNA is TGCAGTGCAGGGACAGGGGGTATGAACACTGAAGCTTTCTTT.

J is TRBJ2-3 and V is TRBV20-1; no reliable D call. This CDR3 has 13 residues. Germline assignment: CDR1 DFQATT and CDR2 SNEGSKA (reference sequence). The V gene lost 4 bases and the J gene lost 2 bases, with 10 bases spanning the gap. DNA for the CDR3: TGCAGTGCTACCTCCGACCCCACAGATACGCAGTATTTT. This gives the protein CSATSDPTDTQYF.

This clonotype turned up a few times. This chain joins TRBV6-1 and TRBJ2-7; TRBD1 or TRBD2 may be the D gene (5 bases each). Trimming stripped 6 bases from V and 0 bases from J, with 15 bases between. This CDR3 is 15 amino acids long. Germline V lookup: CDR1 MNHNS, CDR2 SASEGT. The CDR3 region has the DNA TGTGCCAGCAGGGCGAGGGGTCCAATCTCCTACGAGCAGTACTTC. It codes for CASRARGPISYEQYF.

V gene TRBV5-1 combines with J gene TRBJ2-1, with 11 bases fitting TRBD2. The CDR3 is 16 amino acids. Losses at the gene ends were 5 bases for V and 10 bases for J; bases not matched to a gene: 14. CDR1 is SGHRS, CDR2 YFSETQ, per germline. The CDR3 region is CASSNSGTSGGGEQFF. The CDR3 bases are TGCGCCAGCAGTAACTCCGGGACTAGCGGAGGAGGGGAGCAGTTCTTC. Full variable domain (missing parts from reference TRBV5-1 and TRBJ2-1): KAGVTQTPRYLIKTRGQQVTLSCSPISGHRSVSWYQQTPGQGLQFLFEYFSETQRNKGNFPGRFSGRQFSNSRSEMNVSTLELGDSALYLCASSNSGTSGGGEQFFGPGTRLTVL.

This clonotype is medium-sized in the sample. This sequence joins TRBV27 and TRBJ1-5; perhaps TRBD1 as D (6 bases). The CDR3 consists of 13 residues. Germline loops: CDR1 MNHEY, CDR2 SMNVEV (reference sequence). The V end was cut by 5 bases, the J end by 2 bases, with 7 bases between. This chain's CDR3 is CASSPGGNQPQHF. CDR3 bases: TGTGCCAGCAGTCCAGGGGGCAATCAGCCCCAGCATTTT.